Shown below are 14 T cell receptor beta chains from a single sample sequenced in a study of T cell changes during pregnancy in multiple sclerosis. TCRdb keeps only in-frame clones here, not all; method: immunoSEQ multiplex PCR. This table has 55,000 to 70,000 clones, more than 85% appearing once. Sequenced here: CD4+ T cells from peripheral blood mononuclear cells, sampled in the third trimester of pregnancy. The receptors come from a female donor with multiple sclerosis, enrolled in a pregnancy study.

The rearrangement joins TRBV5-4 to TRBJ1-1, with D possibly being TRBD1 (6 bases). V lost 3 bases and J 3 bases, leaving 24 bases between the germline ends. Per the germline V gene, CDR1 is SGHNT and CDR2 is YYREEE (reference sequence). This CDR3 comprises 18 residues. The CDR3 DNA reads TGTGCCAGCAGCTCTAGGTGGAAGTTGTCCGAGGGGGACACTGAAGCTTTCTTT. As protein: CASSSRWKLSEGDTEAFF.

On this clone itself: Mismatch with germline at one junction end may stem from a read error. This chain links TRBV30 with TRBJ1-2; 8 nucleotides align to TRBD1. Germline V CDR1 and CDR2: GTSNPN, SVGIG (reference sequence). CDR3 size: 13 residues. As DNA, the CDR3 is TGTGCCTGGAGTGGAGGGATCATGGGGACAGGCCGCTTC. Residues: CAWSGGIMGTGRF. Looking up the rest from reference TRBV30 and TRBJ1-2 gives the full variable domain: SQTIHQWPATLVQPVGSPLSLECTVEGTSNPNLYWYRQAAGRGLQLLFYSVGIGQISSEVPQNLSASRPQDRQFILSSKKLLLSDSGFYLCAWSGGIMGTGRFGSGTRLTVV.

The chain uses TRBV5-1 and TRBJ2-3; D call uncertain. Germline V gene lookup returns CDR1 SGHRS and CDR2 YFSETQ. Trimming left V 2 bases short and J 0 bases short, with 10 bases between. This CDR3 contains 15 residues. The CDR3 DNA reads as TGCGCCAGCAGCTTCGCCGGAGAAAGCACAGATACGCAGTATTTT. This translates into CASSFAGESTDTQYF.

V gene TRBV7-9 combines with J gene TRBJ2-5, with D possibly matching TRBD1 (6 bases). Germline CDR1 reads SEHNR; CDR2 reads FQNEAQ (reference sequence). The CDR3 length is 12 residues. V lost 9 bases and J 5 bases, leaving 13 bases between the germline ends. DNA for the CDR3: TGTGCCAGTAACTCCAGGGGTGAGACCCAGTACTTC. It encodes CASNSRGETQYF.

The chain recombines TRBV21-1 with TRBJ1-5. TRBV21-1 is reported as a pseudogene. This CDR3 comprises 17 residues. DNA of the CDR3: TGTGCCAGCAGCAAAGGGGAGGGGAGGTTTAGCAATCAGCCCCAGCATTTT. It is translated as CASSKGEGRFSNQPQHF.

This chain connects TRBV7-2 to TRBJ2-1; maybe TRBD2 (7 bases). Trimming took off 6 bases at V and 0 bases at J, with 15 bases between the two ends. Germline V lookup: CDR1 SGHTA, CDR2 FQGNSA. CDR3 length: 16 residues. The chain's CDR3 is CASRKGGAVSYNEQFF. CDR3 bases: TGTGCCAGCAGGAAGGGGGGGGCGGTCTCCTACAATGAGCAGTTCTTC. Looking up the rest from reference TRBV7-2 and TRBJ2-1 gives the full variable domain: GAGVSQSPSNKVTEKGKDVELRCDPISGHTALYWYRQSLGQGLEFLIYFQGNSAPDKSGLPSDRFSAERTGGSVSTLTIQRTQQEDSAVYLCASRKGGAVSYNEQFFGPGTRLTVL.

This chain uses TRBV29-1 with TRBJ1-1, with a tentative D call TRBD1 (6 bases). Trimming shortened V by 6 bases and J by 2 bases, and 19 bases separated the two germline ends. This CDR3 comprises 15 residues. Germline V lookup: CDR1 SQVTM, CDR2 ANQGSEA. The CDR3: CSVGGRWGGNTEAFF. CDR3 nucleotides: TGCAGCGTGGGGGGCAGGTGGGGGGGTAACACTGAAGCTTTCTTT.

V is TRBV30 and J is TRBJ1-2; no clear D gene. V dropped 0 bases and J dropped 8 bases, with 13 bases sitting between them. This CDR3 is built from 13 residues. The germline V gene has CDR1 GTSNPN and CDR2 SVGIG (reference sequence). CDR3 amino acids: CAWSVNRFRGYTF. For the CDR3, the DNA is TGTGCCTGGAGTGTAAATCGGTTTCGAGGCTACACCTTC.

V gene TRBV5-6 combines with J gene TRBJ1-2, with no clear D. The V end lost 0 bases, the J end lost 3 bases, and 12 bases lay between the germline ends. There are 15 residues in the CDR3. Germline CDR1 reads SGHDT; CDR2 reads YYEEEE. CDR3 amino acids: CASSLELGEDYGYTF. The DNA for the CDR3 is TGTGCCAGCAGCTTGGAGCTGGGCGAAGACTATGGCTACACCTTC.

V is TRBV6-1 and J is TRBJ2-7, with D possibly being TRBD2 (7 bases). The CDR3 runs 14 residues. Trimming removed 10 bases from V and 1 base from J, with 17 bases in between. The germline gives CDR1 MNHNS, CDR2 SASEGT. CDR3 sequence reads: CATVGGLGSYEQYF. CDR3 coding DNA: TGTGCCACCGTCGGGGGGCTTGGGTCCTACGAGCAGTACTTC.

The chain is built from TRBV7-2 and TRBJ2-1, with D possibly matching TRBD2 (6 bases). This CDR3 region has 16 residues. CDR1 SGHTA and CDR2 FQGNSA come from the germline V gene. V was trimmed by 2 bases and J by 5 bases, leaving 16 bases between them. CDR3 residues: CASSLSGIAENNEQFF. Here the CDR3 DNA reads TGTGCCAGCAGCTTATCGGGTATAGCGGAAAACAATGAGCAGTTCTTC.

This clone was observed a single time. CDR3 sequence (DNA): TGTGCCAGTACCGAAACCCCCAGCGGGATCACAGATACGCAGTATTTT. This gives the protein CASTETPSGITDTQYF. The rearrangement uses TRBV19 and TRBJ2-3, with 7 bases aligning to TRBD2. The CDR3 has 16 residues. The junction had 12 bases not matched to a gene; V was cut back by 7 bases and J by 2 bases. Germline assignment: CDR1 LNHDA and CDR2 SQIVND (reference sequence).

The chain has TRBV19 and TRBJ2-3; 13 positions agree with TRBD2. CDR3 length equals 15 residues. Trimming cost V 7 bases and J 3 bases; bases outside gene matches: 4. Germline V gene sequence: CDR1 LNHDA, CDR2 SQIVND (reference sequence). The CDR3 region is CASTQGLAGTDTQYF. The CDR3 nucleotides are TGTGCCAGTACCCAGGGACTAGCGGGAACAGATACGCAGTATTTT.

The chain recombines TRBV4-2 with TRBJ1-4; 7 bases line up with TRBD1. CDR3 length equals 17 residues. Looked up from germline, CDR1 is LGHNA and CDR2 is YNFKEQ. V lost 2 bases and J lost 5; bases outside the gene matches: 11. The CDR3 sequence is CASSQLVTGTVNEKLFF. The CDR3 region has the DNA TGTGCCAGCAGCCAACTCGTTACCGGGACAGTCAATGAAAAACTGTTTTTT.